Listed below are T cell receptor beta chains from one sample, sequenced in a study of T cells in tumors after PD-1 blockade. Here immunoSEQ multiplex PCR was the method, and the copy in TCRdb shows in-frame clones only, minus some. The sample holds 20,000 to 25,000 clones; about three quarters are singletons and the top ten take approximately 26%. Source: PBMCs, taken before anti-PD-1 treatment. All receptors come from a human donor with basal cell carcinoma. CDR3s include the opening cysteine and the closing phenylalanine or tryptophan. The order of the fields is V gene, clone size, J gene, CDR3 protein. Some rows mark clone size as missing; the rest say once, few, many or name a class of expanded clone.

v_gene: TRBV3-1/TRBV3-2; abundance: NA; j_gene: TRBJ1-6; CDR3aa: CASSQTKRGDSPLHF
v_gene: TRBV3-1/TRBV3-2; abundance: NA; j_gene: TRBJ2-1; CDR3aa: CASSQDGVSNEQFF
v_gene: TRBV10-3; abundance: NA; j_gene: TRBJ2-7; CDR3aa: CAISDRRMPYEQYF
v_gene: TRBV3-1/TRBV3-2; abundance: NA; j_gene: TRBJ2-3; CDR3aa: CASSPTFGQGTDTQYF
v_gene: TRBV4-3; abundance: NA; j_gene: TRBJ2-3; CDR3aa: CASSQDRGGADTQYF
v_gene: TRBV15; abundance: NA; j_gene: TRBJ1-3; CDR3aa: CATSTGSGNTIYF
v_gene: TRBV4-2; abundance: NA; j_gene: TRBJ2-4; CDR3aa: CASSQAHRGPLAKNIQYF
v_gene: TRBV9; abundance: NA; j_gene: TRBJ2-3; CDR3aa: CASSVVGGTQYF
v_gene: TRBV7-2; abundance: NA; j_gene: TRBJ2-5; CDR3aa: CASTTDGGTQYF
v_gene: TRBV30; abundance: NA; j_gene: TRBJ1-6; CDR3aa: CAWVSGRDNSPLHF
v_gene: TRBV29-1; abundance: NA; j_gene: TRBJ1-2; CDR3aa: CSVSPSQFYGYTF
v_gene: TRBV5-6; abundance: NA; j_gene: TRBJ1-2; CDR3aa: CASSTYNCGYTF
v_gene: TRBV10-3; abundance: NA; j_gene: TRBJ2-3; CDR3aa: CAISARDSTDTQYF
v_gene: TRBV18; abundance: NA; j_gene: TRBJ2-3; CDR3aa: CASSPGAGSDTQYF
v_gene: TRBV2; abundance: NA; j_gene: TRBJ2-5; CDR3aa: CASSGGQFQETQYF
v_gene: TRBV9; abundance: NA; j_gene: TRBJ2-3; CDR3aa: CASSFGQGADTQYF
v_gene: TRBV5-4; abundance: few; j_gene: TRBJ1-1; CDR3aa: CASSLERQGNSLNTEAFF
v_gene: TRBV2; abundance: NA; j_gene: TRBJ2-1; CDR3aa: CACCDGWGGVGSSYNEQFF
v_gene: TRBV7-2; abundance: NA; j_gene: TRBJ2-7; CDR3aa: CASSPLRGPPYEQYF
v_gene: TRBV2; abundance: few; j_gene: TRBJ2-1; CDR3aa: CARCDGGAREGSSYNEQFF
v_gene: TRBV29-1; abundance: NA; j_gene: TRBJ2-3; CDR3aa: CSVEEGTGPGTDTQYF
v_gene: TRBV10-3; abundance: once; j_gene: TRBJ2-2; CDR3aa: CAIKSDTGGNTGELFF
v_gene: TRBV4-3; abundance: NA; j_gene: TRBJ2-3; CDR3aa: CASSQRDRGLSDTQYF
v_gene: TRBV30; abundance: NA; j_gene: TRBJ1-3; CDR3aa: CAWSGGTGSGNTIYF
v_gene: TRBV10-2; abundance: once; j_gene: TRBJ2-7; CDR3aa: CASSGTGIHEQYF
v_gene: TRBV3-1/TRBV3-2; abundance: few; j_gene: TRBJ1-3; CDR3aa: CASSQGGRGYSGNTIYF
v_gene: TRBV27; abundance: few; j_gene: TRBJ2-1; CDR3aa: CASSQWGQGYNEQFF
v_gene: TRBV6-5; abundance: medium-sized; j_gene: TRBJ2-5; CDR3aa: CASSYTGNSQETQYF
v_gene: TRBV19; abundance: NA; j_gene: TRBJ1-2; CDR3aa: CASSIDHGQGTYGYTF
v_gene: TRBV2; abundance: few; j_gene: TRBJ2-1; CDR3aa: CARSYGGAGAGSSYNEQFF
v_gene: TRBV5-1; abundance: NA; j_gene: TRBJ1-3; CDR3aa: CASSAGTGGNTIYF
v_gene: TRBV5-6; abundance: once; j_gene: TRBJ2-5; CDR3aa: CASSLAGARETQYF
v_gene: TRBV2; abundance: NA; j_gene: TRBJ2-1; CDR3aa: CPPSDGWAGEGSSYNEQFF